This T cell receptor (beta chain) was captured by sequencing in a study of shared clonotypes between healthy human individuals. Amplification in unsorted PBMC replicate PCRs started from 300 ng DNA, which equals 30,000 to 35,000 T cell genomes. TCRdb's copy holds only in-frame clones and misses some; the assay was immunoSEQ multiplex PCR. The data contain some 490,000 clones, around 73% of them seen just once; the ten biggest clones take up about 11%. Adult Caucasians living in Nashville, Tennessee made up all of the donors. This CDR3 has 14 amino acids. CDR1 and CDR2 from the germline V gene are SGHVS and FQNEAQ. Trimming removed 5 bases at V and 0 bases at J, with 11 bases between. Study-wide results and caveats: Researchers sampled blood only, noting tissue repertoires likely differ. Few donors restricted represented genetic and exposure-history diversity.

About this clone itself: No antigen is known for it.

The chain is built from TRBV7-8 and TRBJ2-7, with a tentative D call TRBD1 (6 bases). The clonotype comes from a woman in her thirties or forties in good health. Some clones in this sample may be carry-over from other donors' samples. The sequenced sample was PBMCs. The CDR3 reads CASSDTGSSYEQYF. The DNA for the CDR3 is TGTGCCAGCAGCGACACAGGGAGCTCCTACGAGCAGTACTTC. Full variable domain (rest looked up from reference TRBV7-8 and TRBJ2-7): GAGVSQSPRYKVAKRGQDVALRCDPISGHVSLFWYQQALGQGPEFLTYFQNEAQLDKSGLPSDRFFAERPEGSVSTLKIQRTQQEDSAVYLCASSDTGSSYEQYFGPGTRLTVT.